The 24 T cell receptor beta chains given below trace back to one sample, sequenced in a study of blood T cell repertoires in COVID-19. Method: immunoSEQ multiplex PCR; TCRdb's copy keeps in-frame clones and lacks some. The profile covers about 67,000 clones, with around 87% appearing a single time and just over 8% taken by the ten largest. The sample taken for sequencing was peripheral blood. Receptors originate from a man over 45 with active COVID-19.

This clone was recorded once. This rearrangement joins TRBV6-5 to TRBJ2-3; a weak D match, TRBD2 (6 bases). Per the germline V gene, CDR1 is MNHEY and CDR2 is SVGAGI. Trimming removed 6 bases at V and 2 bases at J, with 12 bases between. The CDR3 loop spans 14 amino acids. Here the CDR3 DNA reads TGTGCCAGCAGGGCGGGGTTTAACACAGATACGCAGTATTTT. Amino acids: CASRAGFNTDTQYF.

This clone was seen a single time. The CDR3 protein is CASTLLGGDTQYF. As DNA, the CDR3 is TGTGCCAGCACCCTCCTCGGGGGAGATACGCAGTATTTT. This chain links TRBV12-3 or TRBV12-4 with TRBJ2-3, with TRBD2 as a possible D gene (6 bases). V dropped 7 bases and J dropped 5 bases, with 13 bases sitting between them. CDR3 size: 13 residues.

The chain has TRBV4-3 and TRBJ2-3, with D maybe TRBD2 (6 bases). Germline values: CDR1 LGHNA, CDR2 YSLEER. CDR3 size: 15 residues. Trimming took 4 bases from V and 4 from J, leaving 15 bases between them. Here the CDR3 reads CASSRDFSGADTQYF. The CDR3 bases are TGCGCCAGCAGCCGGGACTTCTCGGGGGCAGATACGCAGTATTTT.

CDR3 in DNA: TGTGCCAGCAGTTTCCCGCTACAGGGGGCGCCTATCCAGTATTTT. It yields the protein CASSFPLQGAPIQYF. V gene TRBV28 combines with J gene TRBJ2-3; 9 nucleotides agree with TRBD1. The trim removed 3 bases at V and 12 bases at J, leaving 13 bases unmatched. Per the germline V gene, CDR1 is MDHEN and CDR2 is SYDVKM. There are 15 residues in the CDR3.

This rearrangement joins TRBV7-8 to TRBJ1-1; D remains unclear. Germline V CDR1 and CDR2: SGHVS, FQNEAQ. Trimming cost V 5 bases and J 2 bases, with 15 bases left between them. The CDR3 runs to 15 residues. CDR3: CASSTSRRGNTEAFF. CDR3 coding DNA: TGTGCCAGCAGCACAAGCCGGAGAGGTAACACTGAAGCTTTCTTT.

The J gene is TRBJ1-6, the V gene TRBV19, with a tentative D call TRBD1 (5 bases). This CDR3 region has 15 residues. Between the trimmed V and J ends, which lost 2 bases and 5 bases, there was a span of 10 bases. The germline gives CDR1 LNHDA, CDR2 SQIVND (reference sequence). This CDR3 reads CASSIQGRDNSPLHF. CDR3 bases: TGTGCCAGTAGTATACAGGGCCGGGATAATTCACCCCTCCACTTT. Supplemented by reference TRBV19 and TRBJ1-6, the full variable domain reads DGGITQSPKYLFRKEGQNVTLSCEQNLNHDAMYWYRQDPGQGLRLIYYSQIVNDFQKGDIAEGYSVSREKKESFPLTVTSAQKNPTAFYLCASSIQGRDNSPLHFGNGTRLTVT.

The chain uses TRBV10-1 and TRBJ1-5, with 7 bases that match TRBD1. This CDR3 is built from 16 residues. CDR1 WNHNN and CDR2 SYGVQD come from the germline V gene (reference sequence). Trimming took 6 bases from V and 0 from J; bases not matched to a gene: 8. The CDR3, as DNA: TGCGCCAGCAGGGGGGACAGCTACTATAGCAATCAGCCCCAGCATTTT. Translating gives CASRGDSYYSNQPQHF.

The chain joins TRBV6-5 to TRBJ2-2, with 8 bases lining up with TRBD2. The V gene's germline CDR1 is MNHEY and CDR2 SVGAGI. Trimming took 0 bases from V and 6 from J; bases not matched to a gene: 6. The CDR3 has 16 residues. The CDR3 nucleotides read TGTGCCAGCAGTTACTCGGCGGGGGGCCGTCCCGGGGAGCTGTTTTTT. Protein: CASSYSAGGRPGELFF.

The chain is built from TRBV30 and TRBJ2-2; D gene ambiguous. CDR1 is GTSNPN and CDR2 is SVGIG in the germline V gene (reference sequence). Trimming took off 1 base at V and 7 bases at J, with 13 bases between the two ends. The CDR3 is 14 amino acids. The CDR3 reads CAWSGAPIGGELFF. CDR3 nucleotides: TGTGCCTGGAGTGGGGCGCCGATAGGCGGGGAGCTGTTTTTT.

The chain combines TRBV7-3 with TRBJ2-2; D gene unclear. V was pared by 5 bases and J by 6 bases, with 7 bases between. The germline gives CDR1 SGHTA, CDR2 FQGTGA. CDR3 size: 12 residues. DNA of the CDR3: TGTGCCAGCAGCCCTCAGGCCGGGGAGCTGTTTTTT. This codes for CASSPQAGELFF.

This chain connects TRBV27 to TRBJ1-1; TRBD1 is a possible D gene (6 bases). V gave up 4 bases and J gave up 0 bases, with 9 bases separating them. Germline CDR1 MNHEY, CDR2 SMNVEV (reference sequence). The CDR3 loop spans 14 amino acids. CDR3 sequence: CASSSYRVNTEAFF. The CDR3 coding sequence is TGTGCCAGCAGTTCTTACAGGGTGAACACTGAAGCTTTCTTT.

To note about this clone: The junction shows a germline mismatch at one end, possibly a read error. This sample also contains other DNA sequences that code for the same CDR3. The chain joins TRBV6-6 to TRBJ1-6, with TRBD1 identical over 9 bases. This CDR3 is 17 amino acids long. Germline CDR1 reads MNHNY; CDR2 reads SVGAGI (reference sequence). CDR3 loop: CASSLSRTGDYNSPLHF. The CDR3 nucleotides are TGTGCTAGCAGTCTTTCCCGGACAGGGGACTATAATTCACCCCTCCACTTT.

The DNA for the CDR3 is TGTGCCAGCAGCTTTCCGGAAAGCGGACAGCGGGGCTACACCTTC. Protein product: CASSFPESGQRGYTF. The J gene is TRBJ1-2, the V gene TRBV7-9, with D possibly matching TRBD1 (6 bases). Germline assignment: CDR1 SEHNR and CDR2 FQNEAQ (reference sequence). This CDR3 spans 15 amino acids. V was cut by 3 bases and J by 8 bases, with 19 bases left in between.

V is TRBV28 and J is TRBJ1-1; D is possibly TRBD1 (6 bases). V was trimmed by 4 bases and J by 1 base, leaving 13 bases between them. This CDR3 has 15 amino acids. Germline CDR1 reads MDHEN; CDR2 reads SYDVKM. The CDR3 DNA reads TGTGCCAGCAGTTCTTGGGAGGGGGGGAACACTGAAGCTTTCTTT. Residues: CASSSWEGGNTEAFF.

The chain joins TRBV7-8 to TRBJ1-2; TRBD1 is a possible D gene (5 bases). Per the germline V gene, CDR1 is SGHVS and CDR2 is FQNEAQ. Trimming removed 4 bases at V and 4 bases at J, with 16 bases between. The CDR3 contains 15 residues. The CDR3 coding sequence is TGTGCCAGCAGCTCCCCCCCGGAAAGGGGCTATGGCTACACCTTC. It is translated as CASSSPPERGYGYTF.

V is TRBV6-5 and J is TRBJ2-2; D ambiguous. Germline CDR1 and CDR2: MNHEY and SVGAGI. V was trimmed by 0 bases and J by 4 bases, leaving 6 bases between them. CDR3 length: 14 amino acids. The CDR3 region is CASSYSRPTGELFF. The CDR3 DNA reads TGTGCCAGCAGTTACTCGAGGCCCACCGGGGAGCTGTTTTTT.

V and J are TRBV25-1 and TRBJ1-2, with D perhaps TRBD1 (6 bases). Trimming shortened V by 2 bases and J by 6 bases, and 7 bases separated the two germline ends. Germline CDR1 is MGHDK and CDR2 is SYGVNS. This CDR3 comprises 12 residues. For the CDR3, the DNA is TGTGCCAGCAGTGAAAACAGGGATGGCTACACCTTC. It is translated as CASSENRDGYTF.

The chain combines TRBV4-1 with TRBJ2-5; 7 positions match TRBD1. Per germline, CDR1 MGHRA and CDR2 YSYEKL. The CDR3 is 15 amino acids. V was pared by 0 bases and J by 6 bases, with 7 bases of the junction left unmatched. The CDR3 nucleotides read TGCGCCAGCAGCCAAGAAGAAGGGGGCGAAAAGACCCAGTACTTC. Translation gives CASSQEEGGEKTQYF.

This clone was counted only a few times. The rearrangement uses TRBV19 and TRBJ2-7, with 7 nucleotides matching TRBD1. The CDR3 is 12 residues long. CDR1 and CDR2 from the germline V gene are LNHDA and SQIVND (reference sequence). The ends lost 7 bases at V and 2 bases at J; junction bases unmatched: 2. CDR3 residues: CASTDRTYEQYF. The CDR3 DNA follows: TGTGCCAGTACGGACAGGACCTACGAGCAGTACTTC.

V is TRBV7-2 and J is TRBJ2-5, with 7 bases fitting TRBD1. Germline V gene lookup returns CDR1 SGHTA and CDR2 FQGNSA. V trimming: 6 bases; J trimming: 2 bases; junction bases outside the gene matches: 9. CDR3 length: 15 amino acids. This chain's CDR3 is CASSLMSGQQETQYF. The CDR3 region has the DNA TGTGCCAGCAGTTTAATGTCGGGACAGCAAGAGACCCAGTACTTC.

The chain employs TRBV7-3 and TRBJ2-5; maybe TRBD2 (6 bases). Germline values: CDR1 SGHTA, CDR2 FQGTGA. CDR3 length equals 15 residues. V was clipped by 5 bases and J by 7 bases, with 20 bases between them. CDR3 coding DNA: TGTGCCAGCAGCGCAACGGGACTCACGGGAAGGACCCAGTACTTC. This codes for CASSATGLTGRTQYF.

The chain links TRBV19 to TRBJ2-1; TRBD2 agrees at 9 bases. Germline V gene lookup returns CDR1 LNHDA and CDR2 SQIVND (reference sequence). V dropped 7 bases and J dropped 0; count of bases not matched to a gene: 13. CDR3 length: 18 residues. CDR3 sequence (DNA): TGTGCCAGTATGGGGTGGGGGGGACTAGCTTCCTCCTACAATGAGCAGTTCTTC. Its protein product is CASMGWGGLASSYNEQFF.

The chain employs TRBV9 and TRBJ1-2; TRBD1 matches at 11 bases. Germline V gives CDR1 SGDLS, CDR2 YYNGEE. This CDR3 is built from 16 residues. Germline trimming cut 3 bases from V and 0 bases from J; bases unmatched to any gene: 4. The CDR3 protein is CASSAGQGVPNYGYTF. Here the CDR3 DNA reads TGTGCCAGCAGCGCGGGACAGGGGGTACCTAACTATGGCTACACCTTC.

This rearrangement joins TRBV3-1 (or the pseudogene TRBV3-2) to TRBJ2-3; D gene uncertain. Germline CDR1 is LGHDT and CDR2 is YNNKEL (reference sequence). The CDR3 is 15 amino acids. V gave up 3 bases and J gave up 1 base, with 11 bases separating them. CDR3 coding DNA: TGTGCCAGCAGCCATCTCCCCTTTGGCACAGATACGCAGTATTTT. Its translation: CASSHLPFGTDTQYF.